Below, one T cell receptor (beta chain) is given with its context. Its antigen is unidentified. The assay was immunoSEQ multiplex PCR, and TCRdb's table has in-frame clones only and misses some. Among fewer than 20,000 clones listed, more than 75% were seen once. The entry originates in a study of neoadjuvant nivolumab and ipilimumab in lung cancer. Study findings and constraints: Compared with tumor-adjacent uninvolved lung, resected tumors showed greater richness and clonality. TCR clonality did not significantly correlate with pathologic tumor regression. From pretherapy to surgery, tumor richness and clonality rose with dual therapy. Blood richness before therapy tracked richness in tumors resected after neoadjuvant therapy.

Per germline, CDR1 SGHAT and CDR2 FQNNGV. J gave up 8 bases and V 1 base, and 7 bases lay outside the gene matches. This CDR3 comprises 17 residues. Here the sequenced sample was tumor tissue, taken after neoadjuvant nivolumab, alone or with ipilimumab, at or shortly before surgery. The source is an adult with non-small cell lung cancer. V gene TRBV11-2 combines with J gene TRBJ2-2; TRBD2 matches 13 bases. The chain's CDR3 is CASSLGMRTSGSGELFF. For the CDR3, the DNA is TGTGCCAGCAGCTTAGGCATGCGGACTAGCGGGAGTGGGGAGCTGTTTTTT.